Listed below are T cell receptor beta chains from one sample, sequenced in a study of early T cells in non-severe SARS-CoV-2 infection. TCRdb ran MiXCR on the 5' RACE reads and lists one entry per CDR3 protein. Of more than 45,000 distinct CDR3 sequences in the sample, around 12% were seen once. The sequenced sample consisted of whole blood. Receptors were obtained from an adult who was a healthcare worker with PCR-confirmed SARS-CoV-2 infection or an uninfected control (not recorded which). Each CDR3 is given with its conserved first and last residue. A D gene is named only where the DNA matches it firmly. Size values are once, few and many counts, or a class for expanded clones, and some rows have none.

j_call | d_call | clone_size | v_call | cdr3_nt | cdr3_aa
TRBJ2-7 | TRBD2 | few | TRBV7-6 | TGTGCCAGCAGCTCCGGACTAGCGGGAGCGGGGGACGAGCAGTACTTC | CASSSGLAGAGDEQYF
TRBJ1-3 | - | few | TRBV28 | TGTGCCAGCAGTATCTTCAGGGGAAGCTCTGGAAACACCATATATTTT | CASSIFRGSSGNTIYF
TRBJ1-2 | TRBD1 | - | TRBV3-1 | TGTGCCAGCAGCCAATTACAGGGGGGCTATGGCTACACCTTC | CASSQLQGGYGYTF
TRBJ2-1 | - | - | TRBV15 | TGTGCCACCAGCAGCAGGACATCACCCCAGTTCTTC | CATSSRTSPQFF
TRBJ2-1 | TRBD2 | few | TRBV2 | TGTGCCAGCAGGGGTATGGGTAGCGGGAGGAATGAGCAGTTCTTC | CASRGMGSGRNEQFF
TRBJ2-1 | - | - | TRBV29-1 | TGCAGCGTGGGGGACACCGGCCCGAGCTCCTACAATGAGCAGTTCTTC | CSVGDTGPSSYNEQFF
TRBJ2-7 | - | - | TRBV7-6 | TGTGCCAGCAGCCCGGACACTTCCGAGCAGTACTTC | CASSPDTSEQYF
TRBJ2-1 | TRBD2 | few | TRBV18 | TGTGCCAGCTCACCCATAGCGGGAGGGCCGGGTGAGCAGTTCTTC | CASSPIAGGPGEQFF
TRBJ1-5 | - | - | TRBV5-1 | TGCGCCAGCAGAACTCTCCCGGGGGAGCCCCAGCATTTT | CASRTLPGEPQHF
TRBJ2-7 | - | - | TRBV7-6 | TGTGCCAGCAGCTTCGGGGTGACCGCCCACGAGCAGTACTTC | CASSFGVTAHEQYF
TRBJ2-6 | - | many | TRBV6-1 | TGTGCCAGCAGTGTAGACAGCTCTGGGGCCAACGTCCTGACTTTC | CASSVDSSGANVLTF
TRBJ2-1 | TRBD1 | few | TRBV20-1 | TGCAGTGCGGACGACAGGGCCCACAATGAGCAGTTCTTC | CSADDRAHNEQFF
TRBJ2-3 | - | few | TRBV5-1 | TGCGCCAGCGGAGACGGGAGTACCGATACGCAGTATTTT | CASGDGSTDTQYF
TRBJ2-7 | - | - | TRBV28 | TGTGCCAGCAGTTTCATTCCCTACGAGCAGTACTTC | CASSFIPYEQYF
TRBJ1-3 | TRBD1 | few | TRBV3-1 | TGTGCCAGCAGCTCCTGGGACAGGGCTGGAAACACCATATATTTT | CASSSWDRAGNTIYF
TRBJ2-1 | - | - | TRBV5-6 | TGTGCCAGCATCTTAGGAGGTACCGCTAGGGATGAGCAGTTCTTC | CASILGGTARDEQFF